The 5 T cell receptor beta chains below were found in one sample sequenced in a study of cytomegalovirus exposure and HLA in healthy donors. 13 Jbeta primers and 60 Vbeta primers were used for the PCR. Using immunoSEQ multiplex PCR, the repertoire was profiled, and TCRdb retains in-frame clones only, with some absent. Its table records roughly 42,000 clones. The source material was PBMCs. These receptors were obtained from a man aged 30-40 years in good health and CMV-seronegative.

CDR3 protein: CASSRSGGKNIQYF. In DNA, the CDR3 is TGTGCCAGCAGCCGTAGCGGGGGCAAAAACATTCAGTACTTC. The V call is TRBV7-2, the J call TRBJ2-4; 9 bases line up with TRBD2. The germline gives CDR1 SGHTA, CDR2 FQGNSA. The CDR3 loop spans 14 amino acids. Germline trimming cut 5 bases from V and 3 bases from J; bases unmatched to any gene: 2.

V and J are TRBV4-3 and TRBJ1-6; D unclear. Trimming stripped 4 bases from V and 5 bases from J, with 24 bases between. From germline, CDR1 is LGHNA and CDR2 YSLEER. This CDR3 spans 19 amino acids. CDR3 loop: CASSPTNFAGIGDNSPLHF. The DNA of the CDR3 is TGCGCCAGCAGCCCGACCAACTTCGCCGGGATCGGGGATAATTCACCCCTCCACTTT.

The rearrangement joins TRBV15 to TRBJ1-3; TRBD1 aligns across 7 bases. This CDR3 spans 18 amino acids. V shed 0 bases and J 1 base; nucleotides not matched to a gene: 9. The germline CDR1 and CDR2 sequences are LNHNV and YYDKDF (reference sequence). The CDR3 sequence: CATSRDYRGTSSGNTIYF. Here the CDR3 DNA reads TGTGCCACCAGCAGAGATTACAGGGGTACCTCGTCTGGAAACACCATATATTTT.

The chain joins TRBV13 to TRBJ2-3; possible D gene TRBD2, 5 bases. In germline, CDR1 is PRHDT, CDR2 FYEKMQ (reference sequence). The CDR3 covers 15 residues. With 1 base removed from V and 3 bases from J, the gap between germline ends came to 11 bases. The CDR3 loop reads CASSLVPGGTDTQYF. The CDR3 DNA sequence: TGTGCCAGCAGCTTAGTTCCGGGCGGGACAGATACGCAGTATTTT.

V and J are TRBV5-1 and TRBJ1-1; D gene uncertain. The V end lost 0 bases, the J end lost 3 bases, and 9 bases lay between the germline ends. Per the germline V gene, CDR1 is SGHRS and CDR2 is YFSETQ. This CDR3 has 14 residues. This CDR3 reads CASSLGQADTEAFF. The CDR3 region has the DNA TGCGCCAGCAGCTTGGGGCAGGCCGACACTGAAGCTTTCTTT. The full variable domain, its missing parts supplied by reference TRBV5-1 and TRBJ1-1, is KAGVTQTPRYLIKTRGQQVTLSCSPISGHRSVSWYQQTPGQGLQFLFEYFSETQRNKGNFPGRFSGRQFSNSRSEMNVSTLELGDSALYLCASSLGQADTEAFFGQGTRLTVV.